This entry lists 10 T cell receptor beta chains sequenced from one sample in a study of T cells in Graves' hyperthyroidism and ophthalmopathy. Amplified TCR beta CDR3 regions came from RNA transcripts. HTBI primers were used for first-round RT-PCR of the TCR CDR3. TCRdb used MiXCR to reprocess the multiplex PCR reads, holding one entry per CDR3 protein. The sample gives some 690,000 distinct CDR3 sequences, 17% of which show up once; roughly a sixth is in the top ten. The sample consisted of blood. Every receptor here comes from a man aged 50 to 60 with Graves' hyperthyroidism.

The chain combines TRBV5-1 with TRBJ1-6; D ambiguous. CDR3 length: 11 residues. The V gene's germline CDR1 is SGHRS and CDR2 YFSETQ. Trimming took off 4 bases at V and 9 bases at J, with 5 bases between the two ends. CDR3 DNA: TGCGCCAGCAGCCTTACTTCACCCCTCCACTTT. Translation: CASSLTSPLHF.

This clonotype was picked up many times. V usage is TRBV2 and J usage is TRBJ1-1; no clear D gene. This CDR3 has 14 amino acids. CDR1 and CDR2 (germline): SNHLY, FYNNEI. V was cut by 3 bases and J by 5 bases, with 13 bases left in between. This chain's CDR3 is CASSDTPFGTEAFF. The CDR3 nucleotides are TGTGCCAGCAGTGACACCCCATTCGGGACTGAAGCTTTCTTT.

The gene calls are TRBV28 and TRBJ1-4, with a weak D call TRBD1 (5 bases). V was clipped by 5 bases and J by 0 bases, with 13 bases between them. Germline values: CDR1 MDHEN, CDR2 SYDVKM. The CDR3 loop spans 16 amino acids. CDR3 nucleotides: TGTGCCAGCAGTCGCCGGGGCGGCGCAACTAATGAAAAACTGTTTTTT. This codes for CASSRRGGATNEKLFF.

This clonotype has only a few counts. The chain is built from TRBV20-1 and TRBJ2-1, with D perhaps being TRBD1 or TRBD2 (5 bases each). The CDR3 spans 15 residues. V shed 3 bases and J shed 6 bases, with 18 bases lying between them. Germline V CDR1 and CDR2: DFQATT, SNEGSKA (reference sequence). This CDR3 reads CSASGTVRGPNEQFF. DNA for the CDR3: TGCAGTGCTAGCGGGACCGTGAGGGGTCCCAATGAGCAGTTCTTC.

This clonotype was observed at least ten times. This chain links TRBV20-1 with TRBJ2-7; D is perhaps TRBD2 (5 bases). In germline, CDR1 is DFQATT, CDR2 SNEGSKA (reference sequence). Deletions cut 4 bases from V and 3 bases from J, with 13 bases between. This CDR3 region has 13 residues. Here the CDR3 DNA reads TGCAGTGCTACCGACGGGGTGGTCTACGAGCAGTACTTC. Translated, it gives CSATDGVVYEQYF.

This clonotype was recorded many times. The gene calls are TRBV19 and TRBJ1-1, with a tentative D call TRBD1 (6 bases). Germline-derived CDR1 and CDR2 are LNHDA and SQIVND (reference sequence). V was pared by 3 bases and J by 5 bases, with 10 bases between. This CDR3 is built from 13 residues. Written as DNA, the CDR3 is TGTGCCAGTAGTATTGGGGGGCTGACTGAAGCTTTCTTT. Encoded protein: CASSIGGLTEAFF.

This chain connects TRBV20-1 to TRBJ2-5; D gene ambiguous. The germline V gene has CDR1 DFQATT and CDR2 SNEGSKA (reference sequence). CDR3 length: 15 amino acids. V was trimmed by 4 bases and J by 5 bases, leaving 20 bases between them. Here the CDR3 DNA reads TGCAGTGCTATTGTCTCGAGCCGCCGTGGGGAGACCCAGTACTTC. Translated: CSAIVSSRRGETQYF.

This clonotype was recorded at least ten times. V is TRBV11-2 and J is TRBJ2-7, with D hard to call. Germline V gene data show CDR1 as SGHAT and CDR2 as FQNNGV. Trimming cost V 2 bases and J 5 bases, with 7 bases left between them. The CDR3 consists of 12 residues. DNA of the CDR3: TGTGCCAGCAGCTTAACAGTCAACGAGCAGTACTTC. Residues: CASSLTVNEQYF.

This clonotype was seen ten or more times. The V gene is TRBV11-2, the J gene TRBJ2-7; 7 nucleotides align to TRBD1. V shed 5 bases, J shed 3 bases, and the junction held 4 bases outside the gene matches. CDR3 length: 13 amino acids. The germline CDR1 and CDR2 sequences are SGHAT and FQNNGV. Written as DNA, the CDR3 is TGTGCCAGCAGCCTCGACAGGGACTACGAGCAGTACTTC. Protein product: CASSLDRDYEQYF.

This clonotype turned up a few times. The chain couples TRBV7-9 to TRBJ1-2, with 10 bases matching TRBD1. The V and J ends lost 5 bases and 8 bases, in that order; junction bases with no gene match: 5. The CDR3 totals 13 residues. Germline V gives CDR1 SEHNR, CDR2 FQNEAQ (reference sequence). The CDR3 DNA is TGTGCCAGCAGCCCCGGACAGGGGGAAGGCTACACCTTC. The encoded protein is CASSPGQGEGYTF.